The clone carrying this T cell receptor (beta chain) appeared many times. This sample stems from a study of T cells in Graves' hyperthyroidism and ophthalmopathy. From RNA transcripts, TCR beta CDR3 regions were amplified. First-round RT-PCR with HTBI primers amplified the TCR CDR3 region. TCRdb re-called the multiplex PCR reads through MiXCR, storing one row per CDR3 protein. The profile shows roughly 700,000 distinct CDR3 sequences, under 45% of them singletons. The length of the CDR3 is 16 residues. Trimming left V 7 bases short and J 4 bases short, with 19 bases between. Germline V lookup: CDR1 SNHLY, CDR2 FYNNEI.

The sequenced sample was blood. V is TRBV2 and J is TRBJ2-2; D may be TRBD1 or TRBD2 (5 bases each). The sequence derives from a woman in her 40s with Graves' hyperthyroidism. CDR3 amino acids: CASIGRDLTGTGELFF. The CDR3 nucleotides are TGTGCCAGCATTGGCCGGGACCTTACTGGCACCGGGGAGCTGTTTTTT.